This T cell receptor (beta chain) stems from a study of T cells in localized non-small cell lung cancer (dated by TCRdb to the early 2020s). With respect to the entire study: T cell repertoires of 236 early-stage NSCLC patients were analyzed, with tumors being compared against uninvolved tumor-adjacent lungs. The cohort was made up of 200 to 250 treatment-naive NSCLC patients whose localized lung tumors had been resected. NSCLC patients had a mean age of approximately 66 years, and 120 to 150 were male and about a hundred female.

The paper's findings and limits, for the study overall: A median of roughly 50 of the top 100 tumor clones turned up in the paired uninvolved adjacent lung, and 25 to 35 of those clones also ranked among the top 100 of that same adjacent lung. Because the study design was exploratory, TCR variables were selected using unadjusted p-values without false-discovery rate correction. Multi-region tumor sequencing was not performed, so intratumor heterogeneity could not be excluded. Longer overall survival was associated with higher T cell density in blood, whereas shorter survival was associated with higher clonality in adjacent lung. The highest T cell clonality was observed in uninvolved tumor-adjacent lung, where clonality exceeded that of tumor, suggesting that antigenic responses were more focused in uninvolved tumor-adjacent lung.

TCR beta CDR3 regions were sequenced from DNA using the immunoSEQ Assay. The original pipeline was this. T cell density was computed as TCR beta template counts normalized to usable DNA estimated by amplifying housekeeping genes. The preseqR package was used to estimate richness by extrapolating to 400,000 templates for PBMC samples and to 120,000 templates for tissue samples. Clonality was calculated as one minus Pielou's evenness. Tissue-enriched TCRs were identified through differential abundance testing performed on productive amino-acid clonotypes, with a minimum total count of 5 and an alpha of 0.1. Repertoire overlap between compartments was quantified with the Jaccard Index and Morisita Overlap Index. GLIPH grouped TCR beta CDR3s together with public tetramer-defined viral CDR3s, and a viral motif had to include at least three viral sequences and show V-gene enrichment. TCRdb took this table from immuneACCESS and kept in-frame rearrangements with V and J called. Such tables lack part of the clones; where checked against another copy, unresolved V genes explain under half of the gap, and the rest is unexplained. D and trimming come from the DNA, and the V and J calls and clone size come from that table. The sample yields 1,000 or so clones; about 19% were counted once. The biggest ten clones account for roughly 17% of the sample.

Uninvolved adjacent lung was sampled at least 2 cm away from the tumor margin, and two independent pathologists confirmed that the tissue had no atypia. At diagnosis, peripheral blood, uninvolved tumor-adjacent lung and tumor were collected and were preserved as a mix of fresh-frozen and FFPE material. Reading from cysteine to phenylalanine, the CDR3 counts 14 amino acids. The sequence is cut down to CDR3 DNA, 42 bases in frame from base 1. Per the germline V gene, SGHRS is the CDR1 and YFSETQ is the CDR2. Between the V and J ends, shortened by 0 bases and 2 bases respectively, the junction contains 9 bases. Comment on this clone: No cognate antigen has been identified for it. Per-nucleotide qualities are absent, and no much larger clonotype sits a single base away.

The TCR sequence derives from a male donor at least 60 years old with stage III lung adenocarcinoma. This specimen consisted of normal lung tissue next to the tumor, obtained before any cancer treatment. The V and J segments used are TRBV5-1 and TRBJ2-7; tentative D gene TRBD1, with 6 bases matching. Here the CDR3 is given as CASSLEGTTYEQYF. The base sequence is TGCGCCAGCAGCTTGGAAGGGACAACCTACGAGCAGTACTTC.